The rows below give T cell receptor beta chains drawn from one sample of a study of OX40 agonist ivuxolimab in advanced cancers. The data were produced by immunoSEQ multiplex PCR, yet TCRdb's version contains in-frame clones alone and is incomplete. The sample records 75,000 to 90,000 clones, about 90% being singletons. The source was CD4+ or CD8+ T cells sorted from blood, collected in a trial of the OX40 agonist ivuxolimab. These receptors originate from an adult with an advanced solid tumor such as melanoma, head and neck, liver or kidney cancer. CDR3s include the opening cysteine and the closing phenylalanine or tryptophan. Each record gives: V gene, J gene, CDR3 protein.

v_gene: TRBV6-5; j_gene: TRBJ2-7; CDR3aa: CASSYVVTSYEQYF
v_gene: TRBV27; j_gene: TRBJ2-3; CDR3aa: CASSSPGLAARTDTQYF
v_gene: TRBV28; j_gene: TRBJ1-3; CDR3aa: CASSSRDGSGNTIYF
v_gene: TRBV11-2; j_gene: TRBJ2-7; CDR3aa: CASSLTFGPQYF
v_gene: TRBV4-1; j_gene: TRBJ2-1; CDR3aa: CASSQLSGRASNEQFF
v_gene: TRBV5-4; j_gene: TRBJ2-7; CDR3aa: CASSLGTSVTYEQYF
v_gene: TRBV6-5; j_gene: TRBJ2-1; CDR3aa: CASSRTSGILNEQFF
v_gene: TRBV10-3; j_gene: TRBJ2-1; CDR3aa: CAISESPIKSGSYNEQFF
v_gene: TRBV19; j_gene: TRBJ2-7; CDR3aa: CASSPYGQGGTYEQYF
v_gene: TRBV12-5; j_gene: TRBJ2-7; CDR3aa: CASDSGTTYEQYF
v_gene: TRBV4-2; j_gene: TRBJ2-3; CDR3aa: CASSLAAKGTDTQYF
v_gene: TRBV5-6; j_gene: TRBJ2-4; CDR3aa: CASSRTGVKNIQYF
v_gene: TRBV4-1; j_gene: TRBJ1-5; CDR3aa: CASSQETESQPQHF
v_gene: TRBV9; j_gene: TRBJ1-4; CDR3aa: CASSDPGQGSEKLFF
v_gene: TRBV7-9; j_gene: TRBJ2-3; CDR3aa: CASSLARSGRTDTQYF
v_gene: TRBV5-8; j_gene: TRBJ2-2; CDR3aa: CASSLARGPTGELFF
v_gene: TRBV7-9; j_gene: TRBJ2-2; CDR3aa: CASSPQGVSAGELFF
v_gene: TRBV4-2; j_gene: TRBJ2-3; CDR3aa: CASSQVTRGPRTDTQYF
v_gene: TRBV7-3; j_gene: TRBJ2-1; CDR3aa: CASSSWDAPYNEQFF
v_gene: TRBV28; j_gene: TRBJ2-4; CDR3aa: CASSMDRGPSVSKNIQYF
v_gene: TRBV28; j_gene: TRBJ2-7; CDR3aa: CASSLGPMSYEQYF
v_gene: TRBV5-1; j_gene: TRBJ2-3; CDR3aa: CASSLEGTAGALTDTQYF
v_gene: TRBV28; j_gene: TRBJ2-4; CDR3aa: CASSPSSGLAKNIQYF
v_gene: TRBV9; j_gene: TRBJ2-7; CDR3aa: CASSPRHQGSYEQYF
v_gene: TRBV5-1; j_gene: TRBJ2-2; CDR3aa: CASSFGQGVITGELFF
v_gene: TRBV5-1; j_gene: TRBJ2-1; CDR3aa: CASSLRSSGRNEQFF
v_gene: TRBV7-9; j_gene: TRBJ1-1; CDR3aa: CASSPGTGRNTEAFF
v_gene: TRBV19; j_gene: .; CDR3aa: CASSVQTSGTSYEQYF
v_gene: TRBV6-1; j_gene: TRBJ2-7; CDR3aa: CASSPPTGGREQYF
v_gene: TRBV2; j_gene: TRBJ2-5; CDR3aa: CASSEPETQYF
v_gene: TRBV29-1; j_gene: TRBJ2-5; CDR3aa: CSVLQGAQSIETQYF
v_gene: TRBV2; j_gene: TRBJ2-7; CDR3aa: CASRGLAGPRVGEQYF
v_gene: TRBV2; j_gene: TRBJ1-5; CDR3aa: CASTWQVGPNQPQHF
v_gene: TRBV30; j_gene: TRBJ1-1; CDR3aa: CAWSPQGGTEAFF
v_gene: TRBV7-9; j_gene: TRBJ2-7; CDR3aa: CASSLHGVDEQYF
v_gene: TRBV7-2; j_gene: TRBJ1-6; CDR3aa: CASGLGEDSPLHF
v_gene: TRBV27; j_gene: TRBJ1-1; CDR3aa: CASSFRRNTEAFF
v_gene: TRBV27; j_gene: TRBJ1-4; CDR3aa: CASASGTGQEKLFF
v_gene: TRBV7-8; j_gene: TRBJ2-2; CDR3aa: CASSLDGGGSTGELFF
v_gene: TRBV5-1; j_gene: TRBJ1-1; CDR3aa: CASSSEQTGAGTEAFF
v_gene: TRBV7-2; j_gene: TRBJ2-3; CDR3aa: CASSPPGWRGTQYF
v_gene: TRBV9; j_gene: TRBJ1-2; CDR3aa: CASSSRQNPLGYTF
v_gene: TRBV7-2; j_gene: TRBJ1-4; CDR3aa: CASSSYGGVATNEKLFF
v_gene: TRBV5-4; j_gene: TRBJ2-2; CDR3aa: CASSHRGPGELFF
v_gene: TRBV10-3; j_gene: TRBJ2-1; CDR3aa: CAISVSGSYNEQFF
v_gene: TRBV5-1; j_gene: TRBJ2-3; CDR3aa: CASSLFPSTDTQYF
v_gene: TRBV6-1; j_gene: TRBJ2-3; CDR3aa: CASRPGASTQYF
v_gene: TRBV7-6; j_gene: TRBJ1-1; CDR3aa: CASSLQENTEAFF
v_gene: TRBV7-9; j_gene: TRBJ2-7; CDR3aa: CASSPQGRDREQYF
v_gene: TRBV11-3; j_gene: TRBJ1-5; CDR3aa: CASSLDRAGNQPQHF
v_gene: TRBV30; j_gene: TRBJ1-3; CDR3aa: CARHAGNTIYF
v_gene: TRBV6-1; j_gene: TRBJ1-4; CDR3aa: CASKGTAATNEKLFF
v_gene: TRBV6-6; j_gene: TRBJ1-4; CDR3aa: CASKRVNEKLFF
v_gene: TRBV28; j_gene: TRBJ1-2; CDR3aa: CASYAGGYGYTF
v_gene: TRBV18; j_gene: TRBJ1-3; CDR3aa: CASSPPGTGRASGNTIYF